This TCR beta chain was identified during a study of T cell responses to AZD1222 COVID-19 vaccine. Overall study results and limits: Variant regions that are unmutated are reportedly the target of nearly half of spike-specific TCRs. Researchers report vaccine-associated CD4 TCRs spanning spike, with dominance at 160-218 and 743-854. Seropositive AZD1222 recipients at baseline numbered only five or six.

As regards this clone: What it binds is not known.

Profiling relied on immunoSEQ multiplex PCR, and the TCRdb table lists in-frame clones only, not all of them. The sample yields about 150,000 clones, 90% seen once. Pooled samples include second doses given at about 4 or 12 weeks. Per the germline V gene, CDR1 is LNHDA and CDR2 is SQIVND (reference sequence). This CDR3 region has 14 residues. The V and J ends lost 5 bases and 2 bases respectively, with 12 bases between them. The chain uses TRBV19 and TRBJ2-5; D uncertain. Sequences were derived from peripheral blood, sampled 28 days after the second AZD1222 dose. This receptor was identified in an adult who received the AZD1222 COVID-19 vaccine. The CDR3 nucleotides read TGTGCCAGTAGTCCCCCCTTCCGGCAAGAGACCCAGTACTTC. It yields the protein CASSPPFRQETQYF.